The rows below give T cell receptor beta chains drawn from one sample of a study of cytomegalovirus exposure and HLA in healthy donors. Using immunoSEQ multiplex PCR, the repertoire was profiled, and TCRdb retains in-frame clones only, with some absent. The sample lists almost 95,000 clones; 69% were seen once. The sequencing input was PBMCs. Every receptor here comes from a man between 50 and 59 years old in good health and CMV-seronegative. Both conserved end residues are part of each CDR3. The size entry is marked missing in some rows and otherwise reads once, few, many or a size class.

V gene	J gene	clone size	CDR3 protein
TRBV7-2	TRBJ2-1	.	CASTLMGSSYNEQFF
TRBV7-7	TRBJ2-1	.	CASSTSGGPYNEQFF
TRBV10-3	TRBJ2-1	once	CAISGAWEGLNEQFF
TRBV7-9	TRBJ2-1	few	CASSHSLQGAGEQFF
TRBV5-5	TRBJ1-2	once	CASSLGGRNYGYTF
TRBV9	TRBJ1-4	.	CASSVGGGAGEKLFF
TRBV6-1	TRBJ1-3	once	CASSVGSKGSGNTIYF
TRBV9	TRBJ2-3	once	CASSVAVNEDTQYF
TRBV5-1	TRBJ1-5	few	CASSLQGAGGQPQHF
TRBV2	TRBJ2-5	few	CASSKRASGETQYF
TRBV7-3	TRBJ2-1	.	CASSPHGEAYNEQFF
TRBV7-9	TRBJ1-2	.	CASSPQGGSNYGYTF
TRBV19	TRBJ1-1	.	CASRSDYTEAFF
TRBV5-8	TRBJ2-3	.	CASSLGTGLDTQYF
TRBV5-8	TRBJ2-7	once	CASRKTGGDYEQYF
TRBV2	TRBJ1-2	.	CASSTQGNTYGYTF
TRBV11-3	TRBJ1-4	few	CASSLGTGETNEKLFF
TRBV30	TRBJ2-4	few	CAWSVAGLERNIQYF
TRBV6-4	TRBJ2-2	.	CASSDSEVGELFF
TRBV5-1	TRBJ2-2	.	CASRGDSSTGELFF
TRBV5-4	TRBJ2-1	.	CASSSGNLNEQFF
TRBV10-3	TRBJ1-2	.	CATGGQGARGYTF
TRBV11-2	TRBJ1-2	once	CASSLARGRGQEDGYTF
TRBV27	TRBJ1-6	.	CASSYLQAGGGPLHF
TRBV6-6	TRBJ1-1	many	CASSYSTGAEAFF
TRBV30	.	.	CAWGQGIISYEQYF
TRBV18	TRBJ1-5	once	CASSPTGKNSNQPQHF
TRBV19	TRBJ1-2	.	CASSQSLGPYGYTF
TRBV6-4	TRBJ1-5	.	CASSPQGRQGDNQPQHF
TRBV7-9	TRBJ2-1	.	CASSTSALRGNEQFF
TRBV27	TRBJ2-5	.	CASSFSRQEQETQYF
TRBV11-3	TRBJ1-5	few	CASSLSGGGQPQHF
TRBV4-1	TRBJ1-2	once	CASSLSRGYGYTF
TRBV7-2	TRBJ1-6	.	CASSSRGGSSQNSPLHF
TRBV7-9	TRBJ1-2	.	CASSFAGFDYGYTF
TRBV28	TRBJ1-5	.	CASSSTGWKNQPQHF
TRBV7-9	TRBJ1-2	.	CASSSHQGDGYTF
TRBV30	TRBJ1-2	.	CAWDGQVGGGYTF
TRBV6-1	TRBJ1-5	.	CASSVGRGRDSNQPQHF
TRBV4-2	TRBJ1-6	few	CASSQGTRWSPLHF
TRBV15	TRBJ2-3	once	CATSRDRGQSTDTQYF